Each of the 16 T cell receptor beta chains below was sequenced from the same sample in a study of post-analysis software for immune sequencing data. These receptors have no known antigen. Carried by the TCR beta cDNA libraries were unique molecular identifiers. Each CDR3 protein gets one entry after TCRdb re-called the PCR reads with MiXCR. This table holds approximately 730,000 distinct CDR3 sequences, 40% to 55% found once. Findings and caveats of the study: Comparison of patients with controls showed five TRBV segments more frequent in patients, TRBV5-6, TRBV5-1 and TRBV20-1 among them.

The sequencing input was blood. These receptors were taken from a girl aged 10-17 years with multiple sclerosis.

The chain couples TRBV6-5 to TRBJ2-7; the D is unclear. The length of the CDR3 is 15 residues. Trimming pared 6 bases from V and 0 bases from J, leaving 15 bases between. Germline-derived CDR1 and CDR2 are MNHEY and SVGAGI. The CDR3 region has the DNA TGTGCCAGCAGCTCGACGGTTTCCAGCTCCTACGAGCAGTACTTC. It encodes CASSSTVSSSYEQYF.

The V call is TRBV25-1, the J call TRBJ1-1, with D uncertain. The CDR3 extends over 14 amino acids. V was pared by 4 bases and J by 8 bases, with 17 bases between. Germline V gene lookup returns CDR1 MGHDK and CDR2 SYGVNS. This CDR3 is CASSGSSGGTEAFF. The CDR3 nucleotides read TGTGCCAGCAGTGGTTCTTCGGGCGGCACCGAAGCTTTCTTT.

This clonotype has more than one count but fewer than ten. The CDR3 coding sequence is TGTGCCACCCGCACAGTAGAGACCCAGTACTTC. Amino acids: CATRTVETQYF. This sequence joins TRBV6-1 and TRBJ2-5; D is undetermined. V lost 10 bases and J 4 bases, leaving 10 bases between the germline ends. This CDR3 contains 11 residues. CDR1 MNHNS and CDR2 SASEGT come from the germline V gene.

The chain has TRBV12-3 or TRBV12-4 and TRBJ1-2; D gene ambiguous. CDR3 length: 13 residues. Trimming shortened V by 7 bases and J by 6 bases, and 15 bases separated the two germline ends. CDR3 region: CASTLNPVHGYTF. In DNA, the CDR3 is TGTGCCAGCACCCTTAACCCGGTCCATGGCTACACCTTC.

This clonotype occurred a few times. This chain uses TRBV12-3 or TRBV12-4 with TRBJ1-2, with D perhaps TRBD1 (5 bases). This CDR3 contains 13 residues. The V end was cut by 2 bases, the J end by 6 bases, with 10 bases between. The CDR3 here is CASSLTGVDGYTF. For the CDR3, the DNA is TGTGCCAGCAGTTTAACGGGGGTGGATGGCTACACCTTC.

The genes are TRBV12-3 or TRBV12-4 and TRBJ1-5, with unresolved D. Trimming removed 3 bases at V and 2 bases at J, with 5 bases between. The CDR3 runs to 13 residues. DNA of the CDR3: TGTGCCAGCAGTTTCGCCCGCAATCAGCCCCAGCATTTT. Translation gives CASSFARNQPQHF.

This clonotype was seen more than once but under ten times. The chain recombines TRBV29-1 with TRBJ2-7; weak D call: TRBD1 (6 bases). The CDR3 extends over 14 amino acids. The V gene lost 7 bases and the J gene lost 0 bases, with 16 bases spanning the gap. The germline V gene encodes CDR1 SQVTM and CDR2 ANQGSEA. The CDR3 reads CSAETMDSSYEQYF. The CDR3 DNA is TGCAGCGCCGAGACTATGGACAGCTCCTACGAGCAGTACTTC.

V and J are TRBV12-3 or TRBV12-4 and TRBJ1-1; tentatively, D is TRBD1 (5 bases). CDR3 length: 13 residues. The V gene lost 6 bases and the J gene lost 4 bases, with 12 bases spanning the gap. The CDR3 here is CASSWGVGTEAFF. In DNA, the CDR3 is TGTGCCAGCAGCTGGGGCGTCGGCACTGAAGCTTTCTTT.

The chain is built from TRBV7-2 and TRBJ2-1; D gene unclear. The CDR3 has 16 amino acids. V gave up 5 bases and J gave up 12 bases, with 26 bases separating them. Germline V gene data show CDR1 as SGHTA and CDR2 as FQGNSA. CDR3 coding DNA: TGTGCCAGCAGCGATAACCCGGCCCTCGAAGGAGTAGGGCAGTTCTTC. The encoded protein is CASSDNPALEGVGQFF.

The CDR3 nucleotides read TGTGCCATCAGTGAGTCGGCTGCAGATACGCAGTATTTT. Encoded protein: CAISESAADTQYF. The genes are TRBV10-3 and TRBJ2-3, with D hard to call. The CDR3 consists of 13 residues. V was pared by 0 bases and J by 4 bases, with 5 bases between. Germline CDR1 is ENHRY and CDR2 is SYGVKD.

This CDR3 is CASSRGRESFRELFF. Here the CDR3 DNA reads TGTGCCAGCAGCCGAGGGCGGGAGAGTTTCAGGGAGCTGTTTTTT. V and J are TRBV7-9 and TRBJ2-2; 7 bases map to TRBD2. Per germline, CDR1 SEHNR and CDR2 FQNEAQ (reference sequence). V was clipped by 5 bases and J by 9 bases; unmatched bases: 12. There are 15 residues in the CDR3. The full variable domain, with the rest looked up from reference TRBV7-9 and TRBJ2-2, is DTGVSQNPRHKITKRGQNVTFRCDPISEHNRLYWYRQTLGQGPEFLTYFQNEAQLEKSRLLSDRFSAERPKGSFSTLEIQRTEQGDSAMYLCASSRGRESFRELFFGEGSRLTVL.

The CDR3 coding sequence is TGTGCCAGCACTCGGTCTAGCGGGTACAATGAGCAGTTCTTC. It is translated as CASTRSSGYNEQFF. The chain employs TRBV12-3 or TRBV12-4 and TRBJ2-1, with 8 bases lining up with TRBD2. V gave up 7 bases and J gave up 4 bases; unmatched junction bases: 6. This CDR3 contains 14 residues.

This clonotype was counted a few times. This chain connects TRBV27 to TRBJ2-4; no firm D call. V was shortened by 2 bases and J by 0 bases, with 11 bases between the two germline ends. Germline assignment: CDR1 MNHEY and CDR2 SMNVEV (reference sequence). This CDR3 region has 16 residues. As DNA, the CDR3 is TGTGCCAGCAGTTTAGACGCTCTTCAAGCCAAAAACATTCAGTACTTC. Translated, it gives CASSLDALQAKNIQYF.

The gene calls are TRBV14 and TRBJ2-3; TRBD2 matches at 10 bases. The germline V gene has CDR1 SGHDN and CDR2 FVKESK. Unmatched junction bases numbered 7, after V lost 0 bases and J lost 4 bases. This CDR3 region has 17 residues. The CDR3 sequence: CASSQDRRLAGADTQYF. CDR3 DNA: TGTGCCAGCAGCCAAGATCGGCGGCTAGCGGGAGCAGATACGCAGTATTTT.

This clonotype was counted a few times. V usage is TRBV7-2 and J usage is TRBJ2-3; D uncertain. Trimming left V 0 bases short and J 4 bases short, with 5 bases between. Germline CDR1 is SGHTA and CDR2 is FQGNSA. The CDR3 extends over 13 amino acids. The CDR3 DNA is TGTGCCAGCAGCTTAGCGCAGCCAGATACGCAGTATTTT. As protein: CASSLAQPDTQYF.

This clonotype was seen only a few times. This chain connects TRBV6-2 or TRBV6-3 to TRBJ1-5; D not certain. CDR3 size: 12 residues. Trimming cost V 8 bases and J 6 bases, with 11 bases left between them. Per the germline V gene, CDR1 is MNHEY and CDR2 is SVGEGT. The CDR3 loop is CASGLTSQPQHF. The DNA of the CDR3 is TGTGCCAGCGGACTAACAAGTCAGCCCCAGCATTTT.